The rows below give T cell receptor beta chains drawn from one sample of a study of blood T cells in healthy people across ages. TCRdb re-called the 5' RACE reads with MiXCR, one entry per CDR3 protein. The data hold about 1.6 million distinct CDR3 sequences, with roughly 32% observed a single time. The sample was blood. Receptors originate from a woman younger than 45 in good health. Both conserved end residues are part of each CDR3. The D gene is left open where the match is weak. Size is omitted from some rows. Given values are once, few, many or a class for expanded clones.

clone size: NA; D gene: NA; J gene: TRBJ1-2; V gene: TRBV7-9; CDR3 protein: CASTLWGDLYGYTF
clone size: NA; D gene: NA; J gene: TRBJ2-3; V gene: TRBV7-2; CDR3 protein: CASCQRLVGGTDTQYF
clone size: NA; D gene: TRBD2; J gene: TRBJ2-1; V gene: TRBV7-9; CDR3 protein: CASSLYAGGPGNEQFF
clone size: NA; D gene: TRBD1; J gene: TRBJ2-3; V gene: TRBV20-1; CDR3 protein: CSARDRFADTQYF
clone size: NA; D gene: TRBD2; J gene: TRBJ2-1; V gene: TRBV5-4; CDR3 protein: CASSLEASGRFNEQFF
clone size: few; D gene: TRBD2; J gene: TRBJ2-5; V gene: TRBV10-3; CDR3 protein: CAISPLTLAGGLQGGAQYF
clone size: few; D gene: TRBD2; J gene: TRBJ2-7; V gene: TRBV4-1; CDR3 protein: CASSPLWGRGSYEQYF
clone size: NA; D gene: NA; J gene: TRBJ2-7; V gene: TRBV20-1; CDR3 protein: CSAINPSSYEQYF
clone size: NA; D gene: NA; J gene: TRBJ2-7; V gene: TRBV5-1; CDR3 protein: CASSLEGMIYADEQYF
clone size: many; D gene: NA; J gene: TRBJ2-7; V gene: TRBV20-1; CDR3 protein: CSAHPRGTYEQYF
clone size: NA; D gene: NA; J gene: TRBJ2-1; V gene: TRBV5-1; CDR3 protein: CASSLVAQDNEQFF
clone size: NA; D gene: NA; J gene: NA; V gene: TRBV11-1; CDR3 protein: CASRESAGGNEQYF
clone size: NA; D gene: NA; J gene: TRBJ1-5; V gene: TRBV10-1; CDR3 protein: CASRNLGPNLGSNQPQHF
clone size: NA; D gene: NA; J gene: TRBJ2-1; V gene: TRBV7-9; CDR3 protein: CASSLLVDNEQFF
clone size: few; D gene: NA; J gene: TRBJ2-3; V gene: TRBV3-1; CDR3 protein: CASSLRAEGDTQYF
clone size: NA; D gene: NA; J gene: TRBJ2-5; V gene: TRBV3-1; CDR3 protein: CASSQGPGQRETQYF
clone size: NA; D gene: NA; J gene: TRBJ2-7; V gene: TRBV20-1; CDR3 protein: CSARDGIIEQYF
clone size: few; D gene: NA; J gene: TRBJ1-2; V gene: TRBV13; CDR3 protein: CASSKMNYGYTF
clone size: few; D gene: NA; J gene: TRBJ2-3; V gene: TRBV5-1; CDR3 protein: CASSSDVTDTQYF
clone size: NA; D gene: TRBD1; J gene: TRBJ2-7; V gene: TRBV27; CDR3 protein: CASNSGTDIYEQYF